This T cell receptor beta chain was sequenced in a study of early stage breast cancer tumors. Findings and caveats of the study: Most shared enriched TCRB sequences were commonly generated ones. In about 90% of the 16 patients, blood comparison separated tumor from normal breast. Compared with adjacent normal breast, tumors showed about 2.5-fold denser, more clonal T cells.

Clones were sequenced by immunoSEQ multiplex PCR, and TCRdb holds only the in-frame ones, with some missing. The sample holds about 36,000 clones, over 65% seen once. The CDR3 runs to 17 residues. CDR1 is SGHVS and CDR2 is FNYEAQ in the germline V gene. The V gene lost 1 base and the J gene lost 0 bases, with 10 bases spanning the gap. In the case of this clone: Its antigen is not known.

The source of this sequence is a person in their sixties or seventies with breast cancer. The chain joins TRBV7-6 to TRBJ2-6; D may be TRBD2 (7 bases). What was sequenced was blood. The CDR3 reads CASSLVGGLSGANVLTF. CDR3 bases: TGTGCCAGCAGCTTAGTCGGGGGGCTCTCTGGGGCCAACGTCCTGACTTTC. Looking up the rest from reference TRBV7-6 and TRBJ2-6 gives the full variable domain: GAGVSQSPRYKVTKRGQDVALRCDPISGHVSLYWYRQALGQGPEFLTYFNYEAQQDKSGLPNDRFSAERPEGSISTLTIQRTEQRDSAMYRCASSLVGGLSGANVLTFGAGSRLTVL.